This TCR beta chain came from a study of regulatory T cells in long-lasting Graves disease. Study-wide background: Graves' patients (newly diagnosed) had been on antithyroid drugs under 3 months. Findings and limits, study-wide: Newly diagnosed Graves' patients had higher TCR diversity than persistent ones.

Building the TCR beta libraries relied on iRepertoire HTBI primers, and CDR3 regions underwent Arm-PCR. TCRdb re-called the multiplex PCR reads with MiXCR, one entry per CDR3 protein. The table includes some 450,000 distinct CDR3 sequences, 15% to 20% detected once. Regarding time point: newly diagnosed GD, antithyroid drugs for less than 3 months. From PBMCs, RNA was extracted and then used to make the TCR library. This clonotype was found many times. As yet, its antigen is unknown. This sample was also put to use in a study of T cells in Graves' hyperthyroidism and ophthalmopathy.

Sequenced here: peripheral blood mononuclear cells (PBMCs), sampled at new diagnosis, from a patient treated with antithyroid drugs. This clonotype was sampled from a woman aged 25 to 45 with Graves disease.

This CDR3 reads CASSQEPFRGDDYGYTF. The CDR3 DNA reads as TGCGCCAGCAGCCAAGAACCGTTTCGGGGCGACGACTATGGCTACACCTTC. J is TRBJ1-2 and V is TRBV4-1; D is possibly TRBD1 (5 bases). The CDR3 extends over 17 amino acids. CDR1 is MGHRA and CDR2 is YSYEKL in the germline V gene. With 0 bases removed from V and 3 bases from J, the gap between germline ends came to 17 bases.